Detailed here is one TCR beta chain. Its antigen is unidentified. The data were taken from a study of cytomegalovirus exposure and HLA in healthy donors. Background on the study: Earlier sequencing of about 179 million T cells yielded 95 million to 120 million unique TCR beta sequences.

Notes on the study in general: Reported findings show TCR beta sequences accurately forecast HLA-A and HLA-B alleles in most subjects. There were some public TCRs occurring in many donors, but most TCR sequences were rare. Sequencing depth roughly uniform across donors was assumed in presence/absence analyses.

V shed 5 bases and J shed 6 bases, with 22 bases lying between them. Germline V lookup: CDR1 SGHVS, CDR2 FQNEAQ. CDR3 size: 17 residues. The study ran its PCR with 60 Vbeta and 13 Jbeta primers. TCRdb keeps only in-frame clones here, not all; method: immunoSEQ multiplex PCR. The sample lists 250,000 to 350,000 clones; 86% were seen once. This sequence joins TRBV7-8 and TRBJ1-4; a weak D match, TRBD1 (5 bases). The TCR comes from a middle-aged man in good health and CMV-seropositive. Sequenced sample: PBMCs. The CDR3 DNA reads TGTGCCAGCAGCGGGGGGACCTCTAAAACTCCCTATGAAAAACTGTTTTTT. Residues: CASSGGTSKTPYEKLFF.